The clone carrying this T cell receptor (beta chain) was detected ten times or more. Its antigen is as yet unknown. The CDR3 contains 15 residues. Losses at the gene ends were 4 bases for V and 2 bases for J; bases not matched to a gene: 7. From germline, CDR1 is SGHTA and CDR2 FQGNSA. The data derive from a study of blood T cells in healthy people across ages. Overall study: Template switching captured about one barcoded beta molecule per two T cells.

Findings of the study overall: The study found TCR beta diversity correlated strongly with naive T cell percentage. Naive CD4+ cell counts and diversity both ran higher in long-lived than in aged donors.

Those donating, healthy Caucasian individuals from Russia, were aged about 6 to 95. Then a second PCR, running about 6 to 12 cycles, was carried out with a sample-barcoded 5' primer and a J-beta primer mix. One entry per CDR3 protein results from TCRdb running MiXCR on the 5' RACE reads. The sample lists approximately 680,000 distinct CDR3 sequences; 32% were seen once. Specimen: blood. The J gene is TRBJ2-5, the V gene TRBV7-2; 7 positions match TRBD2. The clonotype was recovered from a woman of 80 years or more in good health. DNA of the CDR3: TGTGCCAGCAGCTCACTCCTAGCGGCTCAAGAGACCCAGTACTTC. Translation gives CASSSLLAAQETQYF.